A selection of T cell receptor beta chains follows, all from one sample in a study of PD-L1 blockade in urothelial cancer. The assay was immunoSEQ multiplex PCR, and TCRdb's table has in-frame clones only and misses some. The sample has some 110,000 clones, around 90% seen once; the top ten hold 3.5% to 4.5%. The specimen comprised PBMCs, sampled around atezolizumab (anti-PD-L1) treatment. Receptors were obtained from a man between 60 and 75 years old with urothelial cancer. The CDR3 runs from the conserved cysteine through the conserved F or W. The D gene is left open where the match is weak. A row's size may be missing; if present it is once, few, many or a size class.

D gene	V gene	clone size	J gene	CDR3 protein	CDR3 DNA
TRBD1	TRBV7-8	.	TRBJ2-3	CASSDRRWGTGAQYF	TGTGCCAGCAGCGACCGCCGGTGGGGGACAGGGGCGCAGTATTTT
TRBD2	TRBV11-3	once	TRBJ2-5	CASSLTSAQETQYF	TGTGCCAGCAGCTTGACTAGCGCACAAGAGACCCAGTACTTC
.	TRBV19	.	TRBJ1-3	CASSTPQNSGNTIYF	TGTGCCAGTAGTACCCCACAGAACTCTGGAAACACCATATATTTT
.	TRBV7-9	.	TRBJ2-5	CASSLGGRETQYF	TGTGCCAGCAGCTTAGGGGGGCGCGAGACCCAGTACTTC
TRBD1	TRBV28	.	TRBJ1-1	CASSNRDRPDTEAFF	TGTGCCAGCAGTAACCGGGACAGGCCCGACACTGAAGCTTTCTTT
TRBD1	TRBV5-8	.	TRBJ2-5	CASSSGQGGETQYF	TGTGCCAGCAGCTCGGGACAGGGGGGAGAGACCCAGTACTTC
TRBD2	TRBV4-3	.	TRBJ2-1	CASSQDLSSSGRASNEQFF	TGCGCCAGCAGCCAAGATCTTTCGAGCAGCGGGAGGGCTAGCAATGAGCAGTTCTTC
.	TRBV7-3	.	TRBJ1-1	CASSSIADSPAFF	TGTGCCAGCAGCTCTATCGCGGACAGCCCGGCTTTCTTT
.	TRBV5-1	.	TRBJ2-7	CASSRTHYEQYF	TGCGCCAGCAGCAGAACTCACTACGAGCAGTACTTC
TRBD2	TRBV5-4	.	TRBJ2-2	CASSEITSGGWNTGELFF	TGTGCCAGCAGCGAAATTACTAGCGGGGGGTGGAACACCGGGGAGCTGTTTTTT
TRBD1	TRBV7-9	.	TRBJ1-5	CASSPGQGPIYNQPQHF	TGTGCCAGCAGCCCTGGACAGGGGCCGATCTACAATCAGCCCCAGCATTTT
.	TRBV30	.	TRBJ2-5	CAWSSGTTMGTQYF	TGTGCCTGGAGTTCCGGGACAACAATGGGGACCCAGTACTTC
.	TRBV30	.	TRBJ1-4	CAWSPGGASEKLFF	TGTGCCTGGAGCCCCGGGGGGGCGAGCGAAAAACTGTTTTTT
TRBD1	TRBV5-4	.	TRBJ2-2	CASSLNLYPGGWNTGELFF	TGTGCCAGCAGCTTAAATTTATATCCAGGGGGCTGGAACACCGGGGAGCTGTTTTTT
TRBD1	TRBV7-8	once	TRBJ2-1	CASSFRQGQYNEQFF	TGTGCCAGCAGCTTTAGACAGGGCCAGTACAATGAGCAGTTCTTC
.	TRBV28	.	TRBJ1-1	CASSFPQMNTEAFF	TGTGCCAGCAGTTTCCCACAAATGAACACTGAAGCTTTCTTT
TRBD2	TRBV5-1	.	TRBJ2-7	CASSLSLAGGVYEQYF	TGCGCCAGCAGCTTGTCGTTAGCGGGAGGGGTCTACGAGCAGTACTTC
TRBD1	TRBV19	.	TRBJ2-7	CASSVRQGTYEQYF	TGTGCCAGTAGTGTCAGACAGGGCACCTACGAGCAGTACTTC
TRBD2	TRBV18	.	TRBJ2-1	CASSPSGGAGGEQFF	TGTGCCAGCTCACCGAGCGGGGGGGCCGGCGGCGAGCAGTTCTTC
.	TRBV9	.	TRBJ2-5	CASSVGGIMETQYF	TGTGCCAGCAGCGTAGGAGGTATAATGGAGACCCAGTACTTC
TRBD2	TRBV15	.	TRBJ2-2	CATSTSGGRNTGELFF	TGTGCCACCAGCACCTCGGGGGGTAGAAACACCGGGGAGCTGTTTTTT
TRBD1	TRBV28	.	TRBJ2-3	CASRTGQGTDTQYF	TGTGCCAGCAGGACAGGACAGGGCACAGATACGCAGTATTTT
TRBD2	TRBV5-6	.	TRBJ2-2	CASSWTSGNHGELFF	TGTGCCAGCAGCTGGACTAGCGGGAACCACGGGGAGCTGTTTTTT
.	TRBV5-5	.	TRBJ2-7	CASSLGGSEQYF	TGTGCCAGCAGCTTGGGCGGCTCCGAGCAGTACTTC
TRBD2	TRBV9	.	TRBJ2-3	CASSVSGGYDTQYF	TGTGCCAGCAGCGTTAGCGGGGGATACGATACGCAGTATTTT
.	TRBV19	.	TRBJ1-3	CASSPGVSSGNTIYF	TGTGCCAGTAGTCCAGGGGTCAGCTCTGGAAACACCATATATTTT
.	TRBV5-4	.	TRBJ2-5	CASSHRTQVETQYF	TGTGCCAGCAGCCACCGGACACAGGTGGAGACCCAGTACTTC
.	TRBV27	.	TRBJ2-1	CASLDWRNEQFF	TGTGCCAGCCTTGACTGGAGAAATGAGCAGTTCTTC
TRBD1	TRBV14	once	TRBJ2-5	CASSQEARGSAFQETQYF	TGTGCCAGCAGCCAAGAGGCCAGGGGGTCGGCATTCCAAGAGACCCAGTACTTC
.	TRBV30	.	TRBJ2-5	CAWSTREWETQYF	TGTGCCTGGAGTACTCGGGAATGGGAGACCCAGTACTTC
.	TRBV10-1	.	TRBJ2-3	CASSEGGAGTDTQYF	TGCGCCAGCAGTGAAGGCGGAGCAGGGACAGATACGCAGTATTTT
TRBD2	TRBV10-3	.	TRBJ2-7	CATQPTLAGSIYEQYF	TGTGCCACGCAACCTACCCTAGCGGGGAGCATCTACGAGCAGTACTTC